The next 16 T cell receptor beta chains were all read from a single sample in a study of identical twins. A single record per CDR3 protein comes from TCRdb applying MiXCR to the 5' RACE reads. Of roughly 230,000 distinct CDR3 sequences in the sample, roughly 8.7% were seen once. In addition, the sample was reused for a study of yellow fever vaccine responses in identical twins.

The sequenced material came from CD8+ T cells sorted from blood. Receptors were obtained from a woman younger than 30 in good health.

This chain uses TRBV7-9 with TRBJ1-4; D gene ambiguous. The ends were cut back, 7 bases at V and 8 bases at J, with 17 bases in the middle. Germline V lookup: CDR1 SEHNR, CDR2 FQNEAQ (reference sequence). This CDR3 has 14 residues. The CDR3 DNA sequence: TGTGCCAGCACCTCCCCCTTGAACCAGGAAAAACTGTTTTTT. Translated: CASTSPLNQEKLFF.

V is TRBV15 and J is TRBJ2-7; TRBD2 matches at 9 bases. The CDR3 has 14 residues. V shed 5 bases, J shed 2 bases, and the junction held 4 bases outside the gene matches. In germline, CDR1 is LNHNV, CDR2 YYDKDF (reference sequence). The CDR3 protein is CATSSGLATYEQYF. The CDR3 DNA reads as TGTGCCACCAGCTCGGGACTAGCCACCTACGAGCAGTACTTC.

The genes are TRBV6-1 and TRBJ2-2; D is perhaps TRBD1 or TRBD2 (5 bases each). Germline CDR1 reads MNHNS; CDR2 reads SASEGT. Trimming took 7 bases from V and 1 from J, leaving 16 bases between them. This CDR3 is built from 16 residues. The CDR3 protein is CASNLGTERNTGELFF. The CDR3, as DNA: TGTGCCAGCAACCTCGGGACGGAGCGGAACACCGGGGAGCTGTTTTTT.

A note on this clonotype: The junction and the germline gene differ at one end; a read error may be behind it. The CDR3 coding sequence is TGTGCCAGCAGCTTATTTTTAATTTTCGCCCACGAGCAGTCCTTC. Amino acid sequence: CASSLFLIFAHEQSF. The rearrangement joins TRBV7-9 to TRBJ2-7; D is unclear. Germline V gene data show CDR1 as SEHNR and CDR2 as FQNEAQ (reference sequence). This CDR3 spans 15 amino acids. The full variable domain, in which reference TRBV7-9 and TRBJ2-7 provide the parts outside the CDR3, is DTGVSQNPRHKITKRGQNVTFRCDPISEHNRLYWYRQTLGQGPEFLTYFQNEAQLEKSRLLSDRFSAERPKGSFSTLEIQRTEQGDSAMYLCASSLFLIFAHEQSFGPGTRLTVT.

The V gene is TRBV11-2, the J gene TRBJ2-2, with 9 bases matching TRBD1. This CDR3 contains 16 residues. With V trimmed by 3 bases and J by 9 bases, 11 bases remained unmatched. Germline CDR1 reads SGHAT; CDR2 reads FQNNGV. Written as DNA, the CDR3 is TGTGCCAGCAGCTTCCCGGGGGGACAGGGATACAGGGAGCTGTTTTTT. This gives the protein CASSFPGGQGYRELFF. Based on the CDR3 plus reference TRBV11-2 and TRBJ2-2, the full variable domain is EAGVAQSPRYKIIEKRQSVAFWCNPISGHATLYWYQQILGQGPKLLIQFQNNGVVDDSQLPKDRFSAERLKGVDSTLKIQPAKLEDSAVYLCASSFPGGQGYRELFFGEGSRLTVL.

This clonotype occurred many times. The chain joins TRBV20-1 to TRBJ1-5, with 8 positions matching TRBD1. Germline V lookup: CDR1 DFQATT, CDR2 SNEGSKA (reference sequence). This CDR3 has 15 residues. V shed 3 bases, J shed 2 bases, and the junction held 6 bases outside the gene matches. CDR3 bases: TGCAGTGCTAGGACCGGGACAGGAGGCAATCAGCCCCAGCATTTT. This gives the protein CSARTGTGGNQPQHF.

A few counts support this clonotype. This chain connects TRBV20-1 to TRBJ2-7; maybe TRBD1 (5 bases). Trimming pared 3 bases from V and 1 base from J, leaving 16 bases between. The CDR3 covers 15 residues. The germline V gene encodes CDR1 DFQATT and CDR2 SNEGSKA (reference sequence). In DNA, the CDR3 is TGCAGTGCTAGGGTGGAGACAGAACCTTCCTACGAGCAGTACTTC. Encoded protein: CSARVETEPSYEQYF.

The chain carries TRBV4-1 and TRBJ2-1, with 14 bases lining up with TRBD2. This CDR3 has 15 residues. The junction had 3 bases not matched to a gene; V was cut back by 2 bases and J by 9 bases. Germline V CDR1 and CDR2: MGHRA, YSYEKL. The CDR3 spells CASSQPGLAGVEQFF. The CDR3 DNA is TGCGCCAGCAGCCAACCGGGACTAGCGGGAGTTGAGCAGTTCTTC.

V and J are TRBV4-3 and TRBJ2-7; 9 bases agree with TRBD2. This CDR3 comprises 14 residues. CDR1 LGHNA and CDR2 YSLEER come from the germline V gene. The V and J ends lost 4 bases and 7 bases, in that order; junction bases with no gene match: 8. In DNA, the CDR3 is TGCGCCAGCAGCCTAAGACTAGCGGCGGGGGAGCAGTACTTC. Translating it yields CASSLRLAAGEQYF.

The rearrangement joins TRBV9 to TRBJ2-7; 10 bases map to TRBD2. The CDR3 loop spans 14 amino acids. Per the germline V gene, CDR1 is SGDLS and CDR2 is YYNGEE. Germline trimming cut 0 bases from V and 5 bases from J; bases unmatched to any gene: 2. CDR3 sequence reads: CASSVAGLADEQYF. Here the CDR3 DNA reads TGTGCCAGCAGCGTAGCCGGACTAGCGGACGAGCAGTACTTC.

This clonotype showed up just a few times. V and J are TRBV12-3 or TRBV12-4 and TRBJ2-3; tentatively, D is TRBD2 (5 bases). This CDR3 has 16 amino acids. The V end was cut by 6 bases, the J end by 4 bases, with 20 bases between. CDR3 in amino acids: CASSRSGFGRADTQYF. DNA for the CDR3: TGTGCCAGCAGCCGTTCCGGATTTGGGAGAGCAGATACGCAGTATTTT.

This chain connects TRBV6-5 to TRBJ2-3; possibly TRBD1 for D (5 bases). V was pared by 0 bases and J by 3 bases, with 7 bases between. Germline assignment: CDR1 MNHEY and CDR2 SVGAGI. This CDR3 comprises 14 residues. The CDR3 loop is CASSYSQETDTQYF. The CDR3 DNA is TGTGCCAGCAGTTACTCACAGGAAACAGATACGCAGTATTTT.

This clonotype was observed many times. This rearrangement joins TRBV7-9 to TRBJ2-5; possibly TRBD2 for D (5 bases). V lost 3 bases and J 0 bases, leaving 11 bases between the germline ends. The CDR3 has 15 residues. Germline assignment: CDR1 SEHNR and CDR2 FQNEAQ (reference sequence). The DNA for the CDR3 is TGTGCCAGCAGCTTTCCTGCCGGGGACCAAGAGACCCAGTACTTC. This sequence encodes CASSFPAGDQETQYF.

The rearrangement uses TRBV7-9 and TRBJ2-1, with TRBD2 matching over 7 bases. The germline V gene encodes CDR1 SEHNR and CDR2 FQNEAQ (reference sequence). After removal of 5 bases from V and 0 bases from J, the junction contained 10 bases not matched to a gene. The CDR3 is made up of 17 amino acids. The CDR3 loop is CASSGLVGGSSYNEQFF. The CDR3 DNA reads as TGTGCCAGCAGCGGACTAGTGGGAGGCAGCTCCTACAATGAGCAGTTCTTC.

The rearrangement uses TRBV20-1 and TRBJ2-1, with 8 bases aligning to TRBD1. In germline, CDR1 is DFQATT, CDR2 SNEGSKA (reference sequence). V dropped 2 bases and J dropped 7; count of bases not matched to a gene: 7. The CDR3 covers 14 residues. The CDR3 loop is CSARPQGAGNEQFF. The CDR3 nucleotides read TGCAGTGCTAGACCCCAGGGGGCAGGAAATGAGCAGTTCTTC.

There are a few counts of this clonotype. The chain links TRBV5-1 to TRBJ1-1; 8 bases line up with TRBD1. CDR1 is SGHRS and CDR2 is YFSETQ in the germline V gene. With V trimmed by 4 bases and J by 11 bases, 22 bases remained unmatched. This CDR3 is 17 amino acids long. CDR3 coding DNA: TGCGCCAGCAGCCTACTAGGATCGACAGGGGCAAATGTCGGGGCTTTCTTT. It translates to CASSLLGSTGANVGAFF.